The 16 T cell receptor beta chains below all came from one sample that was sequenced in a study of T cells in Graves' hyperthyroidism and ophthalmopathy (dated by TCRdb to between 2018 and 2020). The method behind the library was multiplex PCR. Sequencing instrument: Illumina HiSeq 2000. The TCR beta CDR3 regions were amplified from the RNA transcripts. The TCR CDR3 was subjected to a first round of RT-PCR using the HTBI primer set and the Qiagen OneStep RT-PCR kit. The public reads were run again by TCRdb, first through fastp at Q25 and then through MiXCR, and only productive beta chains were kept. Each CDR3 protein gets just one entry, which takes the most common genes and DNA from the rows behind it. Within this sample are 400,000 to 550,000 distinct CDR3 sequences, with approximately 25% of them counted one time only. Around 10% of the sample rests with the top ten. Specimen: blood. The receptors derive from a woman aged 25 to 39 with Graves' ophthalmopathy.

This clonotype showed up many times. The chain employs TRBV6-2 or TRBV6-3 and TRBJ1-6; D gene unclear. Germline V gene data show CDR1 as MNHEY and CDR2 as SVGEGT. The germline V and J ends were trimmed by 4 bases and 6 bases, with 7 bases remaining between them. There are 13 residues in the CDR3. The DNA of the CDR3 is TGTGCCAGCAGTTGGTCCAGTAATTCACCCCTCCACTTT. Translated, it gives CASSWSSNSPLHF.

This clonotype was seen at least ten times. The V and J genes are TRBV25-1 and TRBJ1-2; D is unresolved. The CDR3 extends over 13 amino acids. V dropped 0 bases and J dropped 4 bases, with 6 bases sitting between them. Per germline, CDR1 MGHDK and CDR2 SYGVNS. DNA of the CDR3: TGTGCCAGCAGTGAATACCCCAGCTATGGCTACACCTTC. Its translation: CASSEYPSYGYTF.

Ten or more counts support this clonotype. This chain uses TRBV19 with TRBJ2-7; maybe TRBD2 (7 bases). CDR1 LNHDA and CDR2 SQIVND come from the germline V gene (reference sequence). The CDR3 covers 14 residues. V was clipped by 5 bases and J by 2 bases, with 13 bases between them. The CDR3 DNA reads as TGTGCCAGTAGTCGGGGGGCGCTTACCTACGAGCAGTACTTC. This translates into CASSRGALTYEQYF. Variable domain in full (rest from reference TRBV19 and TRBJ2-7): DGGITQSPKYLFRKEGQNVTLSCEQNLNHDAMYWYRQDPGQGLRLIYYSQIVNDFQKGDIAEGYSVSREKKESFPLTVTSAQKNPTAFYLCASSRGALTYEQYFGPGTRLTVT.

This clonotype was detected many times. The chain uses TRBV24-1 and TRBJ2-2; 16 bases map to TRBD2. This CDR3 spans 17 amino acids. CDR1 and CDR2 (germline): KGHDR, SFDVKD. Losses at the gene ends were 7 bases for V and 7 bases for J; bases not matched to a gene: 8. CDR3: CATRAGLAGGRGGELFF. The DNA of the CDR3 is TGTGCCACCAGAGCGGGACTAGCGGGGGGGCGAGGCGGGGAGCTGTTTTTT.

The chain recombines TRBV15 with TRBJ1-2; TRBD1 matches 7 bases. This CDR3 is built from 14 residues. V trimming: 4 bases; J trimming: 6 bases; junction bases outside the gene matches: 8. The germline V gene has CDR1 LNHNV and CDR2 YYDKDF (reference sequence). In DNA form, the CDR3 reads TGTGCCACCAGCAACATACAGGGGAGGGATGGCTACACCTTC. It translates to CATSNIQGRDGYTF. Based on the CDR3 plus reference TRBV15 and TRBJ1-2, the full variable domain is DAMVIQNPRYQVTQFGKPVTLSCSQTLNHNVMYWYQQKSSQAPKLLFHYYDKDFNNEADTPDNFQSRRPNTSFCFLDIRSPGLGDTAMYLCATSNIQGRDGYTFGSGTRLTVV.

The chain couples TRBV6-1 to TRBJ1-5, with D hard to call. The CDR3 runs 15 residues. Germline values: CDR1 MNHNS, CDR2 SASEGT. The germline V and J ends were trimmed by 8 bases and 4 bases, with 18 bases remaining between them. DNA of the CDR3: TGTGCCAGCTCACCCATGACGCCCGAGAATCAGCCCCAGCATTTT. It codes for CASSPMTPENQPQHF.

This clonotype was observed many times. The genes are TRBV7-8 and TRBJ1-1; D gene uncertain. Germline values: CDR1 SGHVS, CDR2 FQNEAQ. CDR3 length equals 15 residues. The germline V and J ends were trimmed by 2 bases and 3 bases, with 13 bases remaining between them. CDR3 residues: CASSLFVGVDTEAFF. CDR3 nucleotide sequence: TGTGCCAGCAGCTTATTTGTTGGGGTTGACACTGAAGCTTTCTTT. The full variable domain, with the rest looked up from reference TRBV7-8 and TRBJ1-1, is GAGVSQSPRYKVAKRGQDVALRCDPISGHVSLFWYQQALGQGPEFLTYFQNEAQLDKSGLPSDRFFAERPEGSVSTLKIQRTQQEDSAVYLCASSLFVGVDTEAFFGQGTRLTVV.

V gene TRBV12-3 or TRBV12-4 combines with J gene TRBJ1-5, with D possibly matching TRBD1 (5 bases). Trimming removed 8 bases at V and 12 bases at J, with 23 bases between. The CDR3 length is 14 residues. CDR3 protein: CASARGATIGSQHF. The CDR3 DNA reads TGTGCCAGCGCGCGAGGGGCCACAATCGGTAGCCAGCATTTT.

The chain joins TRBV6-1 to TRBJ1-1; perhaps TRBD1 as D (5 bases). This CDR3 has 16 residues. Germline assignment: CDR1 MNHNS and CDR2 SASEGT. Trimming took 2 bases from V and 2 from J, leaving 15 bases between them. The CDR3: CASSELGAGFNTEAFF. The CDR3 DNA is TGTGCCAGCAGTGAATTAGGGGCAGGGTTCAACACTGAAGCTTTCTTT.

In the case of this clonotype: A read error is possible here, since a much larger clone lies one base away. The rearrangement links TRBV7-3 to TRBJ2-2, with D possibly matching TRBD2 (5 bases). Germline values: CDR1 SGHTA, CDR2 FQGTGA. The CDR3 covers 13 residues. CDR3 nucleotide sequence: TGTGCCAGCAGCTTAATACCCACCGGGGAGCTGTGTTTT. Encoded protein: CASSLIPTGELCF.

Ten or more counts support this clonotype. The rearrangement uses TRBV20-1 and TRBJ2-5; D remains ambiguous. Deletions cut 4 bases from V and 2 bases from J, with 8 bases between. The germline CDR1 and CDR2 sequences are DFQATT and SNEGSKA (reference sequence). The CDR3 runs 12 residues. DNA of the CDR3: TGCAGTGCTACCGTAGGGCAAGAGACCCAGTACTTC. This codes for CSATVGQETQYF.

This clonotype has at least ten counts. This sequence may be a read error, since a much larger clone differs from it by one base. The chain employs TRBV20-1 and TRBJ2-7, with D unclear. The CDR3 length is 12 residues. Per the germline V gene, CDR1 is DFQATT and CDR2 is SNEGSKA (reference sequence). The CDR3 DNA follows: TGCAGTGCTAGGCCCATCTCCTACGAGCAGTGCTTC. It codes for CSARPISYEQCF.

In this sample, this clonotype turned up a few times. The chain combines TRBV19 with TRBJ1-1, with 9 positions matching TRBD1. J lost 2 bases, V lost 10 bases, and 8 bases had no gene match. CDR1 is LNHDA and CDR2 is SQIVND in the germline V gene (reference sequence). There are 14 residues in the CDR3. The CDR3 sequence: CATKDRGFNTEAFF. Here the CDR3 DNA reads TGTGCCACTAAGGACAGGGGCTTTAACACTGAAGCTTTCTTT.

The sample holds many counts of this clonotype. V and J are TRBV6-2 or TRBV6-3 and TRBJ1-2; weak D call: TRBD1 (5 bases). V lost 2 bases and J lost 3, with 7 bases in between. CDR3 length: 13 residues. Germline lookup yields CDR1 MNHEY and CDR2 SVGEGT. The CDR3 loop reads CASSYRDHYGYTF. The DNA of the CDR3 is TGTGCCAGCAGTTACCGGGACCACTATGGCTACACCTTC.

The V and J genes are TRBV20-1 and TRBJ1-1; no definite D call. Deletions cut 6 bases from V and 4 bases from J, with 18 bases between. This CDR3 has 14 residues. Per germline, CDR1 DFQATT and CDR2 SNEGSKA (reference sequence). The DNA for the CDR3 is TGCAGTGCCCGAAGCGCAGGCGGGAGCACTGAAGCTTTCTTT. Translation: CSARSAGGSTEAFF.

This clonotype was seen a single time. Given a much more abundant clone one base away, this may be a read error. This chain links TRBV6-1 with TRBJ1-6, with a weak D call TRBD1 (5 bases). Germline-derived CDR1 and CDR2 are MNHNS and SASEGT. Trimming removed 4 bases from V and 10 bases from J, with 14 bases in between. The CDR3 sequence is 14 residues long. CDR3 in amino acids: CASSGAGFVSPLHF. In DNA form, the CDR3 reads TGTGCCAGCAGTGGGGCAGGGTTCGTGTCACCCCTCCACTTT.